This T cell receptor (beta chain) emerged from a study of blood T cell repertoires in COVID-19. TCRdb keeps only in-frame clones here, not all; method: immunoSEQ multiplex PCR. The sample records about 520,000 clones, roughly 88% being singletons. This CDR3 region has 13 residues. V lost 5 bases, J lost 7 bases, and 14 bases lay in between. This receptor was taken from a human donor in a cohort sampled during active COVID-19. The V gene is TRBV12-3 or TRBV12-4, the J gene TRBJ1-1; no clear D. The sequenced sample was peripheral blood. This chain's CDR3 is CASSAGINFEAFF. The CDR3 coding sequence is TGTGCCAGCAGTGCCGGGATAAATTTTGAAGCTTTCTTT.